These 25 T cell receptor beta chains came from one sample sequenced in a study of cytomegalovirus exposure and HLA in healthy donors. Clones were read by immunoSEQ multiplex PCR, and TCRdb kept only the in-frame ones, dropping some. The data show hundreds of thousands of clones, with 80% to 90% seen just once and about 2% held by the top ten. Source material: PBMCs. Every receptor here comes from a woman aged 18-35 years in good health and CMV-seropositive.

In its sample, this clone was seen a few times. This chain joins TRBV6-5 and TRBJ1-5; 8 bases are a match to TRBD1. V lost 6 bases to trimming and J lost 1 base; unmatched junction nucleotides: 2. The CDR3 is 14 amino acids. Germline V gene lookup returns CDR1 MNHEY and CDR2 SVGAGI. The CDR3 DNA reads TGTGCCAGCAGACAGGGGGTGAGCAATCAGCCCCAGCATTTT. This codes for CASRQGVSNQPQHF.

The chain couples TRBV14 to TRBJ2-1, with D unresolved. Between the trimmed V and J ends, which lost 1 base and 2 bases, there was a span of 12 bases. In germline, CDR1 is SGHDN, CDR2 FVKESK. This CDR3 is 16 amino acids long. This CDR3 reads CASSQVDLSPYNEQFF. The CDR3 DNA reads as TGTGCCAGCAGCCAAGTTGACCTTAGCCCCTACAATGAGCAGTTCTTC.

V gene TRBV27 combines with J gene TRBJ2-5, with 8 bases identical to TRBD2. The CDR3 extends over 15 amino acids. From germline, CDR1 is MNHEY and CDR2 SMNVEV (reference sequence). The V gene end was trimmed by 8 bases and the J gene end by 5 bases; junction bases not matched to a gene: 13. The CDR3 DNA follows: TGTGCCAGCTCCTCTTCGAGCGGGGGAAAGGAGACCCAGTACTTC. Encoded protein: CASSSSSGGKETQYF.

V is TRBV7-6 and J is TRBJ1-2, with 7 nucleotides matching TRBD1. Trimming removed 6 bases from V and 6 bases from J; junction bases left unmatched: 13. Germline V gene sequence: CDR1 SGHVS, CDR2 FNYEAQ. The CDR3 length is 15 residues. In DNA, the CDR3 is TGTGCCAGCAGTTCGACCGGGACAGCTAGCGATGGCTACACCTTC. The encoded protein is CASSSTGTASDGYTF.

The chain uses TRBV19 and TRBJ2-1, with 13 bases matching TRBD2. Germline V gives CDR1 LNHDA, CDR2 SQIVND (reference sequence). The V gene end was trimmed by 3 bases and the J gene end by 5 bases; junction bases not matched to a gene: 7. This CDR3 comprises 17 residues. This chain's CDR3 is CASSIQVGLAGDNEQFF. The CDR3, as DNA: TGTGCCAGTAGTATTCAGGTCGGACTAGCGGGGGACAATGAGCAGTTCTTC.

V usage is TRBV27 and J usage is TRBJ2-1, with 14 bases identical to TRBD2. Germline V gene data show CDR1 as MNHEY and CDR2 as SMNVEV (reference sequence). After removal of 4 bases from V and 1 base from J, the junction contained 6 bases not matched to a gene. The CDR3 runs to 18 residues. The CDR3 is CASSSGLAGVASYNEQFF. The CDR3 DNA reads TGTGCCAGCAGTTCGGGACTAGCGGGAGTCGCATCCTACAATGAGCAGTTCTTC.

CDR3 nucleotides: TGTGCCAGCATCTCGTGGGTTAGCGGCAATGAGCAGTTCTTC. Translated: CASISWVSGNEQFF. This chain uses TRBV2 with TRBJ2-1; D may be TRBD2 (6 bases). The V end was cut by 7 bases, the J end by 6 bases, with 16 bases between. The length of the CDR3 is 14 residues. From germline, CDR1 is SNHLY and CDR2 FYNNEI.

The chain links TRBV6-1 to TRBJ1-1, with TRBD1 matching over 8 bases. After removal of 3 bases from V and 4 bases from J, the junction contained 10 bases not matched to a gene. Per germline, CDR1 MNHNS and CDR2 SASEGT. The CDR3 covers 16 residues. CDR3: CASSERAGGMGTEAFF. The CDR3 region has the DNA TGTGCCAGCAGTGAGAGGGCAGGGGGCATGGGCACTGAAGCTTTCTTT.

The gene calls are TRBV5-1 and TRBJ2-7; 9 nucleotides match TRBD1. CDR3 length equals 16 residues. J lost 2 bases, V lost 0 bases, and 6 bases had no gene match. Germline assignment: CDR1 SGHRS and CDR2 YFSETQ. CDR3 sequence: CASSLAGTGFTYEQYF. CDR3 nucleotides: TGCGCCAGCAGCTTGGCGGGGACAGGGTTTACCTACGAGCAGTACTTC.

The rearrangement joins TRBV6-6 to TRBJ2-1; the match to TRBD2 covers 9 bases. Germline CDR1 and CDR2: MNHNY and SVGAGI (reference sequence). The J segment lost 8 bases and the V segment lost 4 bases, leaving 6 bases of the junction unmatched. CDR3 length: 14 residues. CDR3 protein: CASSFGTSNHEQFF. CDR3 nucleotide sequence: TGTGCCAGCAGTTTCGGGACTAGCAACCATGAGCAGTTCTTC.

The chain has TRBV6-1 and TRBJ2-7; unclear D gene. Germline V gene sequence: CDR1 MNHNS, CDR2 SASEGT. This CDR3 region has 15 residues. Between the trimmed V and J ends, which lost 2 bases and 0 bases, there was a span of 11 bases. This chain's CDR3 is CASSESAASSYEQYF. The CDR3 region has the DNA TGTGCCAGCAGTGAAAGCGCCGCTAGCTCCTACGAGCAGTACTTC.

The chain combines TRBV7-9 with TRBJ2-2, with 11 positions matching TRBD1. The trim removed 5 bases at V and 3 bases at J, leaving 5 bases unmatched. Per germline, CDR1 SEHNR and CDR2 FQNEAQ (reference sequence). The CDR3 runs to 16 residues. DNA for the CDR3: TGTGCCAGCAGCCCGCCGGGACAGGGGGACACCGGGGAGCTGTTTTTT. Residues: CASSPPGQGDTGELFF.

This sequence joins TRBV19 and TRBJ2-3, with a weak D call TRBD2 (6 bases). From germline, CDR1 is LNHDA and CDR2 SQIVND (reference sequence). Trimming removed 4 bases from V and 4 bases from J, with 12 bases in between. CDR3 length equals 14 residues. CDR3: CASSRGGKADTQYF. In DNA, the CDR3 is TGTGCCAGTAGTAGGGGCGGGAAGGCAGATACGCAGTATTTT.

The rearrangement joins TRBV4-1 to TRBJ2-4, with 7 bases that match TRBD2. Germline CDR1 is MGHRA and CDR2 is YSYEKL. V shed 0 bases and J 9 bases; nucleotides not matched to a gene: 2. This CDR3 has 13 amino acids. CDR3 sequence: CASSQDPGGIQYF. Written as DNA, the CDR3 is TGCGCCAGCAGCCAAGATCCGGGAGGCATTCAGTACTTC.

The J gene is TRBJ2-7, the V gene TRBV14; D perhaps matches TRBD2 (5 bases). V was clipped by 4 bases and J by 0 bases, with 13 bases between them. Germline V gene sequence: CDR1 SGHDN, CDR2 FVKESK. This CDR3 has 15 residues. CDR3 residues: CASSRLRASSYEQYF. The CDR3 nucleotides read TGTGCCAGCAGCCGCCTGAGGGCTAGCTCCTACGAGCAGTACTTC.

The V and J genes are TRBV30 and TRBJ2-1; the match to TRBD1 covers 7 bases. Germline-derived CDR1 and CDR2 are GTSNPN and SVGIG (reference sequence). After removal of 3 bases from V and 5 bases from J, the junction contained 7 bases not matched to a gene. This CDR3 has 14 amino acids. The CDR3 sequence is CAWSWDSGDNEQFF. The CDR3 DNA is TGTGCCTGGAGCTGGGACAGTGGAGACAATGAGCAGTTCTTC.

The CDR3 nucleotides are TGTGCCAGTAAAGGGCAGGGAGGCTACGAGCAGTACTTC. Amino acids: CASKGQGGYEQYF. This chain connects TRBV19 to TRBJ2-7; tentatively, D is TRBD2 (6 bases). V was trimmed by 7 bases and J by 3 bases, leaving 13 bases between them. Germline loops: CDR1 LNHDA, CDR2 SQIVND (reference sequence). The CDR3 is 13 residues long.

The CDR3 reads CASSLEKQGSGNTIYF. CDR3 coding DNA: TGTGCCAGCAGCTTGGAAAAACAGGGTTCGGGAAACACCATATATTTT. The V and J genes are TRBV7-9 and TRBJ1-3; D is possibly TRBD1 (6 bases). V shed 3 bases and J shed 4 bases, with 16 bases lying between them. Germline lookup yields CDR1 SEHNR and CDR2 FQNEAQ (reference sequence). The CDR3 sequence is 16 residues long.

The chain is built from TRBV9 and TRBJ2-7, with a tentative D call TRBD2 (5 bases). CDR1 SGDLS and CDR2 YYNGEE come from the germline V gene. The CDR3 is 13 amino acids. Deletions cut 2 bases from V and 5 bases from J, with 11 bases between. This CDR3 reads CASSVEGNDEQYF. For the CDR3, the DNA is TGTGCCAGCAGCGTCGAGGGTAATGACGAGCAGTACTTC.

V is TRBV11-3 and J is TRBJ2-1; 7 nucleotides match TRBD2. This CDR3 is built from 16 residues. CDR1 and CDR2 from the germline V gene are SGHNT and YENEEA. The V gene end was trimmed by 0 bases and the J gene end by 5 bases; junction bases not matched to a gene: 7. CDR3: CASSLDGGGLHNEQFF. The CDR3 region has the DNA TGTGCCAGCAGCTTAGACGGGGGAGGGCTGCACAATGAGCAGTTCTTC.

In this sample, this clone turned up once. The chain links TRBV11-2 to TRBJ2-1, with D tentatively TRBD1 (5 bases). Trimming left V 5 bases short and J 6 bases short, with 14 bases between. Germline lookup yields CDR1 SGHAT and CDR2 FQNNGV. This CDR3 spans 14 amino acids. CDR3 loop: CASSNLQGSNEQFF. In DNA form, the CDR3 reads TGTGCCAGCAGCAATCTCCAGGGTTCCAATGAGCAGTTCTTC.

This clone came up a few times. The chain has TRBV30 and TRBJ1-1; a possible D gene is TRBD1 (5 bases). Deletions cut 3 bases from V and 0 bases from J, with 8 bases between. The germline CDR1 and CDR2 sequences are GTSNPN and SVGIG (reference sequence). This CDR3 contains 13 residues. CDR3 DNA sequence: TGTGCCTGGAGGGGGACTTTGAACACTGAAGCTTTCTTT. This gives the protein CAWRGTLNTEAFF.

The chain is built from TRBV28 and TRBJ1-4; TRBD1 might be the D (6 bases). The germline gives CDR1 MDHEN, CDR2 SYDVKM. Trimming took 3 bases from V and 6 from J, leaving 11 bases between them. The CDR3 covers 14 residues. CDR3 protein: CASSFQGIDEKLFF. The CDR3 DNA reads TGTGCCAGCAGTTTCCAGGGGATTGATGAAAAACTGTTTTTT.

The V and J genes are TRBV9 and TRBJ2-1, with D possibly being TRBD2 (5 bases). This CDR3 is 20 amino acids long. V was trimmed by 0 bases and J by 5 bases, leaving 27 bases between them. CDR1 and CDR2 from the germline V gene are SGDLS and YYNGEE. CDR3 DNA sequence: TGTGCCAGCAGCGTAGGAGAGGGTAGTTCGGGCCGAGCGATCGACAATGAGCAGTTCTTC. Protein product: CASSVGEGSSGRAIDNEQFF.

The CDR3 here is CASQRGYEQFF. In DNA form, the CDR3 reads TGTGCCAGCCAGAGGGGGTATGAGCAGTTCTTC. This chain uses TRBV19 with TRBJ2-1; D possibly corresponds to TRBD1 (6 bases). The V and J ends lost 9 bases and 8 bases respectively, with 11 bases between them. The CDR3 is made up of 11 amino acids. In germline, CDR1 is LNHDA, CDR2 SQIVND (reference sequence).